This T cell receptor (beta chain) appears in the sequencing data of a study of human T cells and chemical hapten exposure. Study details: Patch tests of 0.01% DPC on the upper back were read at 6 days. Broader study findings: Alopecia affected the donors, so their immune response may differ from healthy people's. Among expanded TCRs, significantly more large CDR3 similarity clusters formed than among controls.

As for time point: patch test 1, 2 weeks after DPC sensitization. Stated treatment: therapeutic diphenylcyclopropenone sensitization with weekly scalp DPC. The germline gives CDR1 LGHDT, CDR2 YNNKEL (reference sequence). V gave up 9 bases and J gave up 3 bases, with 9 bases separating them. The CDR3 sequence is 12 residues long. For this clonotype: Its antigen is still unknown.

During construction of the library, unique molecular identifiers were attached to individual cDNA molecules for quantitative, reproducible TCR counting. TCRdb recomputed calls from the RACE reads with MiXCR, one row per CDR3 protein. This sample yields around 100,000 distinct CDR3 sequences, of which 11% are seen a single time; 3.5% belongs to the top ten. This chain uses TRBV3-1 with TRBJ1-5, with no clear D. The starting material was whole blood, obtained in connection with sensitization to the hapten diphenylcyclopropenone (DPC). The receptor's source is a woman aged 35 to 49 with alopecia areata. Some clones in this sample may be carry-over from other donors' samples. The CDR3 DNA reads as TGTGCCAGGAGGACGGTCAATCAGCCCCAGCATTTT. Amino acids: CARRTVNQPQHF.